A selection of T cell receptor beta chains follows, all from one sample in a study of blood T cell repertoires in COVID-19. Assay used: immunoSEQ multiplex PCR; TCRdb lists only in-frame clones, some missing. This table has roughly 110,000 clones, 70% to 85% appearing once. Sequenced input: peripheral blood. These receptors were taken from a woman aged 55-70 years with acute or convalescent COVID-19. CDR3s include the opening cysteine and the closing phenylalanine or tryptophan. A D gene is named only where the DNA matches it firmly. The size field is filled for only some rows; it gives once, few, many or a size class.

J gene: TRBJ1-2
V gene: TRBV28
clone size: .
D gene: TRBD1
CDR3 protein: CASGDLGQGYGYTF
CDR3 DNA: TGTGCCAGCGGGGATTTGGGACAGGGATATGGCTACACCTTC

J gene: TRBJ1-2
V gene: TRBV7-2
clone size: few
D gene: .
CDR3 protein: CASSLEAGEVYGYTF
CDR3 DNA: TGTGCCAGCAGCTTAGAGGCAGGGGAAGTGTATGGCTACACCTTC

J gene: TRBJ1-2
V gene: TRBV28
clone size: .
D gene: .
CDR3 protein: CASSLPGDGYTF
CDR3 DNA: TGTGCCAGCAGTTTGCCAGGCGATGGCTACACCTTC

J gene: TRBJ2-5
V gene: TRBV6-2/TRBV6-3
clone size: .
D gene: TRBD2
CDR3 protein: CASSYSGASGQETQYF
CDR3 DNA: TGTGCCAGCAGTTACTCGGGTGCTAGCGGGCAAGAGACCCAGTACTTC

J gene: TRBJ2-5
V gene: TRBV25-1
clone size: .
D gene: .
CDR3 protein: CASSEPEGWGQETQYF
CDR3 DNA: TGTGCCAGCAGTGAACCGGAGGGGTGGGGACAAGAGACCCAGTACTTC

J gene: TRBJ2-7
V gene: TRBV18
clone size: .
D gene: .
CDR3 protein: CASSSSYEQYF
CDR3 DNA: TGTGCCAGCTCTTCGAGCTACGAGCAGTACTTC

J gene: TRBJ2-7
V gene: TRBV12-5
clone size: .
D gene: .
CDR3 protein: CASGSGLPPYEQYF
CDR3 DNA: TGTGCTAGTGGTTCGGGACTCCCACCCTACGAGCAGTACTTC

J gene: TRBJ1-2
V gene: TRBV7-8
clone size: few
D gene: TRBD1
CDR3 protein: CASSPGQYYGYTF
CDR3 DNA: TGTGCCAGCAGCCCGGGACAGTACTATGGCTACACCTTC

J gene: TRBJ1-6
V gene: TRBV5-1
clone size: .
D gene: TRBD1
CDR3 protein: CASSVQGASSYNSPLHF
CDR3 DNA: TGCGCCAGCAGCGTACAGGGGGCGAGCTCCTATAATTCACCCCTCCACTTT

J gene: TRBJ2-3
V gene: TRBV9
clone size: .
D gene: .
CDR3 protein: CASSSQQTSTDTQYF
CDR3 DNA: TGTGCCAGCAGCTCCCAGCAGACTAGCACAGATACGCAGTATTTT

J gene: TRBJ2-7
V gene: TRBV6-1
clone size: .
D gene: .
CDR3 protein: CASSELRQGLEQYF
CDR3 DNA: TGTGCCAGCAGTGAATTGAGACAGGGACTCGAGCAGTACTTC

J gene: TRBJ2-2
V gene: TRBV19
clone size: .
D gene: .
CDR3 protein: CASSIGQTQGTGELFF
CDR3 DNA: TGTGCCAGTAGTATAGGCCAGACCCAGGGCACCGGTGAGCTGTTTTTT

J gene: TRBJ2-5
V gene: TRBV5-4
clone size: .
D gene: TRBD2
CDR3 protein: CASTIGTSGAQETQYF
CDR3 DNA: TGTGCCAGTACCATCGGGACTAGCGGAGCCCAAGAGACCCAGTACTTC

J gene: TRBJ2-2
V gene: TRBV10-1
clone size: .
D gene: TRBD1
CDR3 protein: CASRGTGNTGELFF
CDR3 DNA: TGCGCCAGCAGAGGGACAGGGAACACCGGGGAGCTGTTTTTT

J gene: TRBJ1-2
V gene: TRBV2
clone size: .
D gene: TRBD1
CDR3 protein: CASSGQGGNYGYTF
CDR3 DNA: TGTGCCAGCAGCGGACAGGGTGGTAACTATGGCTACACCTTC

J gene: TRBJ2-1
V gene: TRBV6-1
clone size: .
D gene: TRBD2
CDR3 protein: CASSEGYGLAAYNEQFF
CDR3 DNA: TGTGCCAGCAGTGAAGGTTATGGACTAGCGGCCTACAATGAGCAGTTCTTC

J gene: TRBJ1-5
V gene: TRBV7-2
clone size: .
D gene: TRBD1
CDR3 protein: CASSLVGRGLDQPQHF
CDR3 DNA: TGTGCCAGCAGCTTAGTAGGCAGGGGGCTGGATCAGCCCCAGCATTTT

J gene: TRBJ2-3
V gene: TRBV11-3
clone size: .
D gene: .
CDR3 protein: CASSLGRNTDTQYF
CDR3 DNA: TGTGCCAGCAGCTTAGGGAGGAACACAGATACGCAGTATTTT

J gene: TRBJ2-7
V gene: TRBV10-2
clone size: .
D gene: TRBD2
CDR3 protein: CASSVETSGSWQYF
CDR3 DNA: TGCGCCAGCAGTGTCGAGACTAGCGGGAGTTGGCAGTACTTC

J gene: TRBJ1-6
V gene: TRBV6-5
clone size: .
D gene: TRBD1
CDR3 protein: CASSYRGPDSPLHF
CDR3 DNA: TGTGCCAGCAGCTACAGGGGTCCGGATTCACCCCTCCACTTT

J gene: TRBJ2-2
V gene: TRBV6-2/TRBV6-3
clone size: .
D gene: .
CDR3 protein: CASSTTRSGELFF
CDR3 DNA: TGTGCCAGCAGTACTACTAGAAGCGGGGAGCTGTTTTTT

J gene: TRBJ1-1
V gene: TRBV5-1
clone size: .
D gene: .
CDR3 protein: CASSSEGRATEAFF
CDR3 DNA: TGCGCCAGCAGCTCGGAGGGGCGGGCGACTGAAGCTTTCTTT

J gene: TRBJ1-2
V gene: TRBV2
clone size: once
D gene: TRBD1
CDR3 protein: CASSADRGRIYGYTF
CDR3 DNA: TGTGCCAGCAGTGCGGACAGGGGGCGAATCTATGGCTACACCTTC

J gene: TRBJ2-7
V gene: TRBV7-2
clone size: .
D gene: TRBD1
CDR3 protein: CASSEGAPEQYF
CDR3 DNA: TGTGCCAGCAGTGAGGGGGCGCCCGAGCAGTACTTC

J gene: TRBJ1-2
V gene: TRBV5-4
clone size: .
D gene: .
CDR3 protein: CASSLDPVAPSYGYTF
CDR3 DNA: TGTGCCAGCAGCTTGGACCCCGTGGCCCCCTCTTATGGCTACACCTTC

J gene: TRBJ1-1
V gene: TRBV18
clone size: .
D gene: TRBD1
CDR3 protein: CASSAQGAEAFF
CDR3 DNA: TGTGCCAGCTCCGCACAGGGGGCTGAAGCTTTCTTT

J gene: TRBJ1-4
V gene: TRBV27
clone size: .
D gene: .
CDR3 protein: CASRMTVTNEKLFF
CDR3 DNA: TGTGCCAGCAGGATGACAGTTACTAATGAAAAACTGTTTTTT

J gene: TRBJ1-5
V gene: TRBV2
clone size: .
D gene: .
CDR3 protein: CASSEARLRYNQPQHF
CDR3 DNA: TGTGCCAGCAGTGAAGCGCGGCTTAGATACAATCAGCCCCAGCATTTT

J gene: TRBJ2-7
V gene: TRBV5-8
clone size: .
D gene: TRBD1
CDR3 protein: CASSLGTGGTVEQYF
CDR3 DNA: TGTGCCAGCAGCTTGGGGACAGGGGGAACGGTCGAGCAGTACTTC